This TCR beta chain was sequenced during a study of T-cell memory formation after mild COVID-19. From 5'RACE with constant-segment primers came TCR alpha and TCR beta cDNA libraries that carried sample barcodes and UMIs. In TCRdb, the 5' RACE reads were re-called with MiXCR into one record per CDR3 protein. The sample carries approximately 260,000 distinct CDR3 sequences, 16% recorded once. Study findings and constraints: That cross-reactive memory joined was suggested by some responding clones appearing in pre-infection memory. Shrinking CD4+ clones were chiefly CM and EM; CD8+ ones were chiefly EMRA. Later expanders leaned CD4+, whereas clones that contracted between day 15 and 85 were balanced CD4/CD8.

CDR1 and CDR2 from the germline V gene are MNHEY and SVGEGT. V dropped 2 bases and J dropped 3; count of bases not matched to a gene: 2. The CDR3 extends over 15 amino acids. In the case of this clonotype: Its antigen is not known.

The rearrangement links TRBV6-2 or TRBV6-3 to TRBJ2-5, with TRBD2 matching over 11 bases. The TCR was taken from a man younger than 35 who had mild COVID-19 (a few samples of this study predate the infection). Cell type and time point are not known. The sequenced sample consisted of PBMCs or a T cell subset sorted from them (not recorded which). The CDR3 sequence is CASSYPLAGEETQYF. CDR3 nucleotide sequence: TGTGCCAGCAGTTACCCACTAGCGGGGGAAGAGACCCAGTACTTC.